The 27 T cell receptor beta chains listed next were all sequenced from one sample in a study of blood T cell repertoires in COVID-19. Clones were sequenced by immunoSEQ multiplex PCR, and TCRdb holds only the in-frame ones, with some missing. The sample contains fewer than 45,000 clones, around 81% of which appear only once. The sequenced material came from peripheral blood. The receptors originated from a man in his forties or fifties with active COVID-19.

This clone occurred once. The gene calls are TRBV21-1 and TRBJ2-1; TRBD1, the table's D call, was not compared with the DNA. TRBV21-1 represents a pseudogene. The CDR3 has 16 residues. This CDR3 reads CASSSRQGPEYNEQFF. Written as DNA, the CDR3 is TGTGCCAGCAGCTCGAGACAGGGGCCGGAATACAATGAGCAGTTCTTC.

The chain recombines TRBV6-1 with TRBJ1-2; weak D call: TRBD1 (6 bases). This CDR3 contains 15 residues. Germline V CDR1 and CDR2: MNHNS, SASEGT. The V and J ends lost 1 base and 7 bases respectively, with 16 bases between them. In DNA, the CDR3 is TGTGCCAGCAGTGAAGACCGAGGGGGGGCGCGTGGCTACACCTTC. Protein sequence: CASSEDRGGARGYTF.

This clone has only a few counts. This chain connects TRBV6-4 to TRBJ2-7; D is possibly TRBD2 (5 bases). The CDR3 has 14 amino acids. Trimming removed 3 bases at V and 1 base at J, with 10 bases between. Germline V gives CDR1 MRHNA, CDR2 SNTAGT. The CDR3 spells CASSEGRGSYEQYF. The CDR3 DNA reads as TGTGCCAGCAGTGAGGGGAGAGGGTCCTACGAGCAGTACTTC.

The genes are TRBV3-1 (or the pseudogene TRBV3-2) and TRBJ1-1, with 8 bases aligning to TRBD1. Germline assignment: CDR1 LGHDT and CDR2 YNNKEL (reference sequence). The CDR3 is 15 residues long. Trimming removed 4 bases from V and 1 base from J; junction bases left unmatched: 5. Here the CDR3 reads CASSLWTGKNTEAFF. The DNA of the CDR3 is TGTGCCAGCAGCCTTTGGACAGGGAAGAACACTGAAGCTTTCTTT.

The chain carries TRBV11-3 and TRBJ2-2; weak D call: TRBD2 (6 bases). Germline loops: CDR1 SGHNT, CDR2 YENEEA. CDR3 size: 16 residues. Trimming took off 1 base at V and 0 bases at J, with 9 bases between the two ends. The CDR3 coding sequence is TGTGCCAGCAGCTTAGGTGGGGGGTCGAACACCGGGGAGCTGTTTTTT. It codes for CASSLGGGSNTGELFF.

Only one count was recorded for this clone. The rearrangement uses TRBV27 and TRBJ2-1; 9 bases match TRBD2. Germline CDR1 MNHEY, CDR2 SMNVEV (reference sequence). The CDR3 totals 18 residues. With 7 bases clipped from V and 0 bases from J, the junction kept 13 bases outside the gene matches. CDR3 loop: CASTLRGGPPSSYNEQFF. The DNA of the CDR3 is TGTGCCAGCACCCTGCGGGGGGGCCCCCCTAGCTCCTACAATGAGCAGTTCTTC.

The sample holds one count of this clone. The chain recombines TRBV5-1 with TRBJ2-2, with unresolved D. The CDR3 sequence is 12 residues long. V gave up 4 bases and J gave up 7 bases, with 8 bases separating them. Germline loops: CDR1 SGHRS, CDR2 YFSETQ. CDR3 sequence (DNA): TGCGCCAGCAGCCTAGGAAACGGGGAGCTGTTTTTT. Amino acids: CASSLGNGELFF.

CDR3 protein: CSVTETSGRNEQFF. The CDR3 nucleotides read TGCAGCGTGACAGAGACTAGCGGGAGGAATGAGCAGTTCTTC. The V call is TRBV29-1, the J call TRBJ2-1; the match to TRBD2 covers 13 bases. This CDR3 spans 14 amino acids. J was trimmed by 7 bases and V by 6 bases; bases with no gene match: 6. Germline V gene lookup returns CDR1 SQVTM and CDR2 ANQGSEA.

The CDR3: CASSRKPGVSDTQYF. The CDR3 coding sequence is TGTGCCAGCAGTCGCAAACCGGGGGTTTCAGATACGCAGTATTTT. V and J are TRBV6-5 and TRBJ2-3; possibly TRBD2 for D (6 bases). This CDR3 region has 15 residues. The V end was cut by 5 bases, the J end by 4 bases, with 16 bases between. Germline CDR1 reads MNHEY; CDR2 reads SVGAGI.

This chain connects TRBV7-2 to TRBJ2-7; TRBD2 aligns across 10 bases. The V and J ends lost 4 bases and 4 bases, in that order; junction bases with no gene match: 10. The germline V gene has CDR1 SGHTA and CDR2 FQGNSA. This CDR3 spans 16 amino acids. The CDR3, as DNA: TGTGCCAGCAGCTCAATAGCGGGGGGCCCTTCGTACGAGCAGTACTTC. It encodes CASSSIAGGPSYEQYF.

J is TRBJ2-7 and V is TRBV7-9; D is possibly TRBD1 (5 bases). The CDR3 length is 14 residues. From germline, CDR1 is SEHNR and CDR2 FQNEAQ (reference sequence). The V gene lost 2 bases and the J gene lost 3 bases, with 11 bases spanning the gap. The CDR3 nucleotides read TGTGCCAGCAGCTTAATCGGGCAGGGCTACGAGCAGTACTTC. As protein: CASSLIGQGYEQYF.

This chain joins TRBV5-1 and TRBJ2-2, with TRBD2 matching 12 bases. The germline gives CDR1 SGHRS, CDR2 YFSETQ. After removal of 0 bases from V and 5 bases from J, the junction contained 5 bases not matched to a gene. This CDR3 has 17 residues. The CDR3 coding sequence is TGCGCCAGCAGCTTGGGACTAGCGGGGGATTTTACCGGGGAGCTGTTTTTT. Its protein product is CASSLGLAGDFTGELFF.

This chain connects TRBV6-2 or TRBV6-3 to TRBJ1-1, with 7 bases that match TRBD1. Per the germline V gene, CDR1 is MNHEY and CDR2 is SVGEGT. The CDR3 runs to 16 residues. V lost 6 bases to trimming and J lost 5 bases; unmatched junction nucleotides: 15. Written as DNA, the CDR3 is TGTGCCAGCAGCAATCCAAGATCGGGACAGTTTACTGAAGCTTTCTTT. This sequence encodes CASSNPRSGQFTEAFF.

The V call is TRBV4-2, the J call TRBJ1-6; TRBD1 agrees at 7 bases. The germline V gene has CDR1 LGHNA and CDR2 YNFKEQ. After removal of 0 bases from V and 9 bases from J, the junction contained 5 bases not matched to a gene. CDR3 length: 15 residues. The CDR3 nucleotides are TGTGCCAGCAGCCAAGACTGGCAGGGGGGTTCACCCCTCCACTTT. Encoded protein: CASSQDWQGGSPLHF.

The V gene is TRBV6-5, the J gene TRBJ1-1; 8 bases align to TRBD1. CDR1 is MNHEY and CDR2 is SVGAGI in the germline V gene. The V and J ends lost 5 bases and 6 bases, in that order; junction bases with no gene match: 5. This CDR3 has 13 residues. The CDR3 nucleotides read TGTGCCAGCAGTCGACAGGGGTCCGCTGAAGCTTTCTTT. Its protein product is CASSRQGSAEAFF.

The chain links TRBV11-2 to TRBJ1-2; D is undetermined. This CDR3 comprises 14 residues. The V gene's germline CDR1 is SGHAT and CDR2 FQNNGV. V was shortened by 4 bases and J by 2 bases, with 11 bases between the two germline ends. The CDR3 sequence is CASSSRSKNYGYTF. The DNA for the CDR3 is TGTGCCAGCAGCTCACGATCTAAAAACTATGGCTACACCTTC.

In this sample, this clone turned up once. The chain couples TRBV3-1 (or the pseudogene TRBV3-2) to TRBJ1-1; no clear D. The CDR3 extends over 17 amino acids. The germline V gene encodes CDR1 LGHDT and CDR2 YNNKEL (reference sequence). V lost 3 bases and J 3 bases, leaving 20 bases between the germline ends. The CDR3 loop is CASSHQRVGVSDTEAFF. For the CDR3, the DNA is TGTGCCAGCAGCCATCAGCGGGTCGGGGTCTCCGACACTGAAGCTTTCTTT.

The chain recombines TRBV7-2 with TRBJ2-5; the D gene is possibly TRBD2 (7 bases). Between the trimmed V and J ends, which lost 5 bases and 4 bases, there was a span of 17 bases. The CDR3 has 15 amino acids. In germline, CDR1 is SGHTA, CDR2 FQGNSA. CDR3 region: CASSINRGAGETQYF. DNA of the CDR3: TGTGCCAGCAGCATCAACCGGGGGGCGGGAGAGACCCAGTACTTC.

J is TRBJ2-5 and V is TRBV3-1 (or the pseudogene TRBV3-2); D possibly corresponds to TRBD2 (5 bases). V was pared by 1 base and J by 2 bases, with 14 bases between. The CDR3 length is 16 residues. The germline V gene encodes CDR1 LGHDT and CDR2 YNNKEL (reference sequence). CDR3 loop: CASSQVGVLGQETQYF. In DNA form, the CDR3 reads TGTGCCAGCAGCCAAGTTGGGGTACTAGGGCAAGAGACCCAGTACTTC.

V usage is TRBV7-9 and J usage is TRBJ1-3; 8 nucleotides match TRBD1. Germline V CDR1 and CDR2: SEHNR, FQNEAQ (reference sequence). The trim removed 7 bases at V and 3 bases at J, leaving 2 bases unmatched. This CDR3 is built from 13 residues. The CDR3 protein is CASTQGVGNTIYF. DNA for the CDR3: TGTGCCAGCACACAGGGGGTTGGAAACACCATATATTTT.

Here the CDR3 reads CASSVYRDSPLHF. The CDR3 DNA is TGCGCCAGCAGCGTGTACAGAGATTCACCCCTCCACTTT. This sequence joins TRBV5-1 and TRBJ1-6; D unclear. V shed 4 bases and J shed 8 bases, with 10 bases lying between them. Per germline, CDR1 SGHRS and CDR2 YFSETQ. The CDR3 has 13 amino acids.

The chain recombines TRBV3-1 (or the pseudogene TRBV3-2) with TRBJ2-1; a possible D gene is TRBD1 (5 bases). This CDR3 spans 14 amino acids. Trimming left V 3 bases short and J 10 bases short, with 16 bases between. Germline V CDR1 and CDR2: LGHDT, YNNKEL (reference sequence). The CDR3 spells CASSHPDTIREQFF. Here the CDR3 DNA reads TGTGCCAGCAGCCACCCGGACACCATTAGGGAGCAGTTCTTC.

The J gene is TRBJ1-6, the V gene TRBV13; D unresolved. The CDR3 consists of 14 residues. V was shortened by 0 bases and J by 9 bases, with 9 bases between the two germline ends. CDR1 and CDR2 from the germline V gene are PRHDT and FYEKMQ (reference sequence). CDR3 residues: CASSLGGDSSPLHF. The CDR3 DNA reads TGTGCCAGCAGCTTAGGGGGCGATAGTTCACCCCTCCACTTT.

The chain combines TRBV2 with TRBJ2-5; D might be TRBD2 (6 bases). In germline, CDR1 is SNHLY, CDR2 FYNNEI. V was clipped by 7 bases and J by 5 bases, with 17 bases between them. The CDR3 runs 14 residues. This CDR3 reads CASIGRGPGETQYF. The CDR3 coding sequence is TGTGCCAGCATCGGGCGGGGTCCCGGGGAGACCCAGTACTTC.

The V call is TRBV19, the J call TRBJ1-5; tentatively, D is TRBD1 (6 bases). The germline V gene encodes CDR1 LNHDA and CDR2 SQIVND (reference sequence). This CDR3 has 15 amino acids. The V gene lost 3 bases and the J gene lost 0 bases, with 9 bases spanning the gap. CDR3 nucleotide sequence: TGTGCCAGTAGTATCCCAGGGGCTAGCAATCAGCCCCAGCATTTT. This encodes CASSIPGASNQPQHF.

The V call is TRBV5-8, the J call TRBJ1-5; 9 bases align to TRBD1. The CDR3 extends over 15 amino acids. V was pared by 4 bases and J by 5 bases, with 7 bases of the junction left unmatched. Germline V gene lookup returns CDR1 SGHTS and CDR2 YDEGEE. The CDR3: CASSADRGGDQPQHF. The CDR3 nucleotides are TGTGCCAGCAGCGCGGACAGGGGCGGCGATCAGCCCCAGCATTTT.

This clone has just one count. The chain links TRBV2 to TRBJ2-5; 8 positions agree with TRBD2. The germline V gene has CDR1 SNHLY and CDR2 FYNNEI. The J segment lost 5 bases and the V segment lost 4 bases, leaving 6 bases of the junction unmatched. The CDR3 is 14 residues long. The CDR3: CASSVSRGGETQYF. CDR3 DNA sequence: TGTGCCAGCAGTGTCAGTCGGGGGGGCGAGACCCAGTACTTC.